This TCR beta chain was recovered during a study of blood T cell repertoires in COVID-19. Study-wide context: Material from acute and convalescent COVID-19 was sourced from the United States, Italy and Spain. T cells, B-cell-depleted T cells, or PBMCs provided the cDNA or gDNA that served as material.

Per the study methods: Estimation of nucleated cell counts was performed using reference gene primer amplification. Some clones are missing from TCRdb's copy, which holds only in-frame ones; the method was immunoSEQ multiplex PCR. V and J calls and clone size are given by that table; D and trimming were obtained from the DNA. The repertoire holds 200,000 to 300,000 clones, with under 90% as singletons. This receptor was obtained from a man aged 60 to 75 with acute or convalescent COVID-19. Material for sequencing was peripheral blood.

For the CDR3, the DNA is TGTGCCATCAGTGAGTCGGGACTAGCGGGAGAGACCCAGTACTTC. This sequence encodes CAISESGLAGETQYF. The rearrangement links TRBV10-3 to TRBJ2-5; 12 nucleotides align to TRBD2. CDR3 length: 15 residues. The germline CDR1 and CDR2 sequences are ENHRY and SYGVKD. V lost 0 bases and J lost 4; bases outside the gene matches: 0.